The 15 T cell receptor delta chains given below trace back to one sample, sequenced in a study of gamma-delta chains in newborns, infants, children. TCRdb re-analyzed the reads via CATT. The sample yields 6,100 or so delta-chain clones, roughly 1.9% seen once. Input material: blood. These receptors originate from a child who was a newborn, infant or young child, either healthy, febrile or measles-vaccinated (not recorded which).

In regard to this clone: TCRdb's protein and the translated DNA diverge at residue 6; the protein reported here is the translation of the DNA. The V gene is TRDV2, the J gene TRDJ3; 8 bases line up with TRDD3. Trimming at V came to 0 bases and at J to 1 base, leaving 7 bases not matched to a gene. CDR3 size: 19 residues. Germline values: CDR1 GEAIGNYY, CDR2 EKD. The CDR3 DNA reads TGTGCCTGTGACACCGCCGGGGGGATATTTTCCTGGGACACCCGACAGATGTTTTTC. Encoded protein: CACDTAGGIFSWDTRQMFF.

This clone was observed a few times. The junction shows a germline mismatch at one end, possibly a read error. The CDR3 coding sequence is TGTGCCTGTGACACCGTCCTCAGTACTGGGGGATACACGACAGCACAACACTTC. It codes for CACDTVLSTGGYTTAQHF. The genes are TRDV2 and TRDJ2, with 12 bases that match TRDD3. Germline loops: CDR1 GEAIGNYY, CDR2 EKD. The CDR3 loop spans 18 amino acids.

A note on this clone: A read error likely explains why the TCRdb protein, taken from a much larger clone, differs from this DNA's translation at residue 3; the protein shown is translated from the DNA. V gene TRDV2 combines with J gene TRDJ3; the match to TRDD3 covers 10 bases. The CDR3 runs to 18 residues. CDR1 is GEAIGNYY and CDR2 is EKD in the germline V gene. DNA for the CDR3: TGTGCCCGTGACACCGTGGGGGATACCTCCTGGGACACCCGACAGATGTTTTTC. It translates to CARDTVGDTSWDTRQMFF.

This clone was observed a few times. This DNA's translation and the protein TCRdb lists, from a much larger clone, do not match at residue 6, likely due to a read error; the protein shown is translated from the DNA. The chain uses TRDV2 and TRDJ3; D ambiguous. The CDR3 has 16 residues. V was clipped by 2 bases and J by 0 bases, with 7 bases between them. Germline V gene sequence: CDR1 GEAIGNYY, CDR2 EKD. The CDR3 here is CACDILSSWDTRQMFF. The CDR3 coding sequence is TGTGCCTGTGACATACTCAGCTCCTGGGACACCCGACAGATGTTTTTC.

This clone was observed a handful of times. This could be a read error, since a much larger clone is one nucleotide away. Other DNA sequences within the sample encode an identical CDR3. The chain employs TRDV2 and TRDJ3; D is undetermined. The germline CDR1 and CDR2 sequences are GEAIGNYY and EKD. The CDR3 spans 18 residues. V dropped 0 bases and J dropped 0 bases, with 11 bases sitting between them. The CDR3 DNA is TGTGCCTGTGACACCGGTGACCCCCGCTCCTGGGACACCCGACAGATGTTTTTC. The encoded protein is CACDTGDPRSWDTRQMFF.

A word on this clone: The sample contains more than one DNA sequence encoding this CDR3. This chain joins TRDV1 and TRDJ1; possible D gene TRDD3, 5 bases. Germline values: CDR1 TSWWSYY, CDR2 QGS. The CDR3 covers 23 residues. The V end was cut by 4 bases, the J end by 0 bases, with 36 bases between. CDR3 nucleotide sequence: TGTGCTCTTGGGGGCAGCCCGGGAATCTCACACGGGGACCCCCCCCCGTACACCGATAAACTCATCTTT. It codes for CALGGSPGISHGDPPPYTDKLIF.

Relative to its sample, this clone is medium-sized (0.01 to 0.1%). In DNA form, the CDR3 reads TGTGCCTGTGACACCGCGGGGTACTGGGGGAGCTCCTGGGACACCCGACAGATGTTTTTC. Translation: CACDTAGYWGSSWDTRQMFF. The rearrangement joins TRDV2 to TRDJ3, with 9 positions matching TRDD3. This CDR3 has 20 amino acids. V trimming: 0 bases; J trimming: 0 bases; junction bases outside the gene matches: 8. The V gene's germline CDR1 is GEAIGNYY and CDR2 EKD.

Relative to its sample, this clone is medium-sized. Mismatch with germline at one junction end may stem from a read error. The identical CDR3 is also encoded by other nucleotide sequences in the sample. The chain combines TRDV2 with TRDJ3; 7 nucleotides align to TRDD3. Germline V gene sequence: CDR1 GEAIGNYY, CDR2 EKD. CDR3 length equals 18 residues. The CDR3 DNA sequence: TGTGCCTGTGACACCGTGGGGGACAGCTCCTGGGACACCCGACAGACGTTTTTC. It is translated as CACDTVGDSSWDTRQTFF.

This clone occurred a few times. A read error may explain this, as a much larger clone is one base away. The chain uses TRDV2 and TRDJ3; 11 bases line up with TRDD3. The CDR3 contains 21 residues. Trimming cost V 0 bases and J 0 bases; bases outside gene matches: 9. Germline V gene data show CDR1 as GEAIGNYY and CDR2 as EKD. CDR3 nucleotide sequence: TGTGCCTGTGACACCGTACTGGGGGATATTACCCTCTCCTGGGACACCCGACAGATGTTTTTC. Translating it yields CACDTVLGDITLSWDTRQMFF.

Concerning this clone: This likely stems from a read error, as it lies one base from a far larger clone. In the same sample, other DNA sequences code for this CDR3. This sequence joins TRDV2 and TRDJ3, with 7 bases lining up with TRDD3. V gave up 0 bases and J gave up 3 bases; unmatched junction bases: 4. The CDR3 has 17 residues. In germline, CDR1 is GEAIGNYY, CDR2 EKD. CDR3 DNA sequence: TGTGCCTGTGACACCGCTGGGGGGTACTGGGACACCCGACAGATGTTTTTC. Amino acid sequence: CACDTAGGYWDTRQMFF.

The CDR3 region has the DNA TGTGCCTGTGACACTAACTGGGGGATGACAGCACAACTCTTCTTT. Translation: CACDTNWGMTAQLFF. V gene TRDV2 combines with J gene TRDJ2; TRDD3 matches 9 bases. CDR1 is GEAIGNYY, CDR2 EKD, per germline. The CDR3 is 15 amino acids. V lost 1 base, J lost 3 bases, and 2 bases stayed unmatched.

Note on this clone: A far larger clone differs by one base, so this is likely a read error. The V and J genes are TRDV2 and TRDJ1; 13 bases agree with TRDD3. CDR1 is GEAIGNYY, CDR2 EKD, per germline. This CDR3 region has 16 residues. V lost 3 bases, J lost 4 bases, and 7 bases stayed unmatched. CDR3 loop: CACDVLGDTYIDKLIF. CDR3 sequence (DNA): TGTGCCTGTGACGTACTGGGGGATACGTACATCGATAAACTCATCTTT.

This clone occurred a few times. TCRdb's protein, taken from a much larger clone, differs from this DNA's translation at residue 9, likely owing to a read error; the protein displayed comes from the DNA. The genes are TRAV29/DV5 and TRDJ2; 10 nucleotides agree with TRDD3. Germline assignment: CDR1 NSMFDY and CDR2 ISSIKDK. The CDR3 is 14 amino acids. The CDR3: CAAYWGILAAQLFF. The CDR3, as DNA: TGTGCAGCATACTGGGGGATTTTGGCAGCACAACTCTTCTTT.

To note about this clone: TCRdb's protein, taken from a much larger clone, differs from this DNA's translation at residue 8, likely owing to a read error; the protein displayed comes from the DNA. The V gene is TRDV2, the J gene TRDJ3; D perhaps matches TRDD3 (6 bases). V gave up 0 bases and J gave up 10 bases, with 12 bases separating them. The CDR3 contains 15 residues. Germline V gene lookup returns CDR1 GEAIGNYY and CDR2 EKD. As DNA, the CDR3 is TGTGCCTGTGACACCGTGGGGGCAAGGACCCGACAGATGTTTTTC. As protein: CACDTVGARTRQMFF.

The sample holds a few counts of this clone. A read error is likely here: a far larger clone is one base away. The chain uses TRDV2 and TRDJ3; 10 positions match TRDD3. There are 21 residues in the CDR3. Germline lookup yields CDR1 GEAIGNYY and CDR2 EKD. CDR3 DNA sequence: TGTGCCTATGACCGTACTGGGGGATCCGCCGCTCGCTCCTGGGACACCCGACAGATGTTTTTC. Translating it yields CAYDRTGGSAARSWDTRQMFF.